The sequence of this T cell receptor (beta chain) was determined in a study of CD8+CD57+ T cells in acquired aplastic anemia. This clonotype was counted ten times or more. All sequencing subjects had displayed CD8+CD57+ cell expansion on flow cytometry. Researchers used genomic DNA as the template to profile TCR beta VDJ and CDR3. Each CDR3 protein gets one entry after TCRdb re-called the reads with MiXCR. The table records 150,000 to 180,000 distinct CDR3 sequences, less than 60% of them present only once. The source is a human donor with aplastic anemia. The specimen sequenced was sorted CD4+, CD8+, or CD8+CD57+ T cells (not recorded which) from PBMCs.

CDR3 DNA sequence: TGTGCCAGCAGCCACAGGGACACCGGGGAGCTGTTTTTT. Its protein product is CASSHRDTGELFF. V and J are TRBV7-9 and TRBJ2-2, with D perhaps TRBD1 (6 bases). This CDR3 is 13 amino acids long. V was clipped by 5 bases and J by 3 bases, with 7 bases between them. The germline V gene encodes CDR1 SEHNR and CDR2 FQNEAQ (reference sequence).